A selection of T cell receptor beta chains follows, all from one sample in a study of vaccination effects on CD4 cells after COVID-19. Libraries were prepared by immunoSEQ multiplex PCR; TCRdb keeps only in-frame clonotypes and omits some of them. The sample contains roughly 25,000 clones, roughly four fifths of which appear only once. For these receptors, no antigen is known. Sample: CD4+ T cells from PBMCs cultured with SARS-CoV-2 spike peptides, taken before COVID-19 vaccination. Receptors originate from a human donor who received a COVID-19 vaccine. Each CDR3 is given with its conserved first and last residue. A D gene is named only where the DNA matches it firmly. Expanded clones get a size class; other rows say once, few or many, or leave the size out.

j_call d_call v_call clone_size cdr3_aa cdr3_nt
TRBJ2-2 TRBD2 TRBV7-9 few CASSRLTSAGELFF TGTGCCAGCAGCCGTTTAACTAGCGCCGGGGAGCTGTTTTTT
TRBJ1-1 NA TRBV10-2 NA CASSEQGPSEAFF TGCGCCAGCAGTGAGCAGGGGCCCAGTGAAGCTTTCTTT
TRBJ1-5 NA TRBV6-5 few CASSADSNQPQHF TGTGCCAGCAGCGCTGACAGCAATCAGCCCCAGCATTTT
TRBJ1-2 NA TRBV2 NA CASSDTGRGYYGYTF TGTGCCAGCAGTGACACGGGTAGGGGCTACTATGGCTACACCTTC
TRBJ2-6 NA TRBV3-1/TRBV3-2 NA CASSQGRISGANVLTF TGTGCCAGCAGCCAAGGGAGGATCTCTGGGGCCAACGTCCTGACTTTC
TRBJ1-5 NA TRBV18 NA CASSPGARERIYSNQPQHF TGTGCCAGCTCACCGGGCGCCAGGGAGCGGATTTATAGCAATCAGCCCCAGCATTTT
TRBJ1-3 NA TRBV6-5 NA CASSGTAGGNTIYF TGTGCCAGCAGCGGGACCGCAGGTGGAAACACCATATATTTT
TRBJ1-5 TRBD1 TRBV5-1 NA CASRPTGGDQPQHF TGCGCCAGCAGACCGACAGGGGGGGATCAGCCCCAGCATTTT
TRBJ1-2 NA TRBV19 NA CASSFLRRGYTF TGTGCCAGTAGTTTCCTCCGTCGGGGCTACACCTTC
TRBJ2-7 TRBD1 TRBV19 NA CASSIASRTGPTYEQYF TGTGCCAGTAGTATAGCTAGTCGGACAGGGCCTACCTACGAGCAGTACTTC
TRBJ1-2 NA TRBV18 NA CASSRDFLGDNYGYTF TGTGCCAGCTCACGAGACTTTCTGGGGGATAACTATGGCTACACCTTC
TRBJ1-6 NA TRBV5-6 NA CASSLLTGGANSPLHF TGTGCCAGCAGCTTGTTGACAGGAGGTGCGAATTCACCCCTCCACTTT
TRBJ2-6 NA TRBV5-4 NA CASSAPPSGANVLTF TGTGCCAGCAGCGCCCCTCCCTCTGGGGCCAACGTCCTGACTTTC
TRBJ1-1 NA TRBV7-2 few CASRFVGAAEAFF TGTGCCAGCAGATTCGTTGGTGCGGCTGAAGCTTTCTTT
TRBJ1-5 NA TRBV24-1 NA CATVYVGYSNQPQHF TGTGCCACCGTTTACGTGGGCTATAGCAATCAGCCCCAGCATTTT
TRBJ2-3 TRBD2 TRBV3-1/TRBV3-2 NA CASSQALGLAGGLPDTQYF TGTGCCAGCAGCCAAGCCTTGGGACTAGCGGGAGGGCTCCCAGATACGCAGTATTTT
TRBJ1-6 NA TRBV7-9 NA CASSLGTGTDNSPLHF TGTGCCAGCAGCTTAGGAACCGGGACGGATAATTCACCCCTCCACTTT
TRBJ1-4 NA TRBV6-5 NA CASRVGQGNEKLFF TGTGCCAGCAGAGTTGGACAAGGGAATGAAAAACTGTTTTTT
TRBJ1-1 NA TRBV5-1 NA CASGRGQMNTEAFF TGCGCCAGCGGACGTGGACAAATGAACACTGAAGCTTTCTTT
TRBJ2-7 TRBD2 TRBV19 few CASSMGLAGWSSYEQYF TGTGCCAGTAGTATGGGACTAGCGGGATGGAGCTCCTACGAGCAGTACTTC
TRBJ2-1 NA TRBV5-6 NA CASSLESLGEQFF TGTGCCAGCAGCTTGGAAAGTTTAGGGGAGCAGTTCTTC
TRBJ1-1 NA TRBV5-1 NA CASSFRAVGVFNTEAFF TGCGCCAGCAGCTTTAGGGCTGTTGGAGTTTTCAACACTGAAGCTTTCTTT